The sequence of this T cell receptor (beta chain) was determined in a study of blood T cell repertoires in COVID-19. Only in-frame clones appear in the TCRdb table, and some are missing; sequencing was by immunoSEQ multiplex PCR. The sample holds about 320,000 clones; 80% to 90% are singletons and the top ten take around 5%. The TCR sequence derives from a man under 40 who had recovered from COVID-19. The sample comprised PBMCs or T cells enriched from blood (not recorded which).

The chain's CDR3 is CASSFVKGVFEKLFF. In DNA form, the CDR3 reads TGTGCCAGCAGTTTTGTGAAGGGGGTATTTGAAAAACTGTTTTTT. This chain joins TRBV28 and TRBJ1-4; D possibly corresponds to TRBD1 (6 bases). Trimming left V 3 bases short and J 7 bases short, with 15 bases between. Germline lookup yields CDR1 MDHEN and CDR2 SYDVKM. The CDR3 spans 15 residues.